Each of the 20 T cell receptor beta chains below was sequenced from the same sample in a study of vaccination and CD4 T cells after COVID-19. The study sequenced cultured CD4+ T cell DNA using the Oncomine TCR Beta short-read assay. From the PCR reads, TCRdb called clonotypes with MiXCR, one entry per CDR3 protein. The sample includes over 15,000 distinct CDR3 sequences, around 46% of them seen just once. What these receptors recognize is not known. Indicated treatment: roughly 11-day PBMC culture with coronavirus spike peptide pools or control peptides (ViraFEST assay). The source was CD4+ T cells from blood, cultured in vitro, collected before SARS-CoV-2 vaccination. These receptors were taken from a human donor who had recovered from COVID-19.

The chain links TRBV27 to TRBJ1-5, with D possibly being TRBD1 (5 bases). The CDR3 spans 17 residues. V was trimmed by 6 bases and J by 6 bases, leaving 24 bases between them. The germline gives CDR1 MNHEY, CDR2 SMNVEV (reference sequence). The CDR3 sequence: CASSGSPGQGRGQPQHF. The CDR3 DNA is TGTGCCAGCAGCGGATCTCCCGGCCAGGGTCGAGGTCAGCCCCAGCATTTT.

Turning to this clonotype: The junction departs from germline at one end; a sequencing error may be responsible. The chain links TRBV16 to TRBJ1-1, with D maybe TRBD1 (6 bases). CDR1 and CDR2 (germline): KGHSY, FQNENV. The CDR3 consists of 12 residues. The DNA for the CDR3 is TGTGCCAGCAGCCAATCTGGAACAGGGCGGGCCTTT. This encodes CASSQSGTGRAF.

There are a few counts of this clonotype. DNA of the CDR3: TGTGCCACCAGTGGGGCAGGGGGCACAGATACGCAGTATTTT. As protein: CATSGAGGTDTQYF. This chain joins TRBV24-1 and TRBJ2-3, with a tentative D call TRBD1 (6 bases). Germline CDR1 KGHDR, CDR2 SFDVKD. This CDR3 comprises 14 residues. V gave up 5 bases and J gave up 1 base, with 9 bases separating them.

The chain uses TRBV5-5 and TRBJ2-5; 11 positions agree with TRBD2. V lost 4 bases and J lost 0; bases outside the gene matches: 8. The CDR3 is 17 amino acids. CDR1 and CDR2 from the germline V gene are SGHKS and YYEKEE (reference sequence). CDR3 sequence: CASSLHPSGRNQETQYF. The CDR3, as DNA: TGTGCCAGCAGCCTCCACCCTAGCGGGAGGAACCAAGAGACCCAGTACTTC. Full variable domain (missing parts from reference TRBV5-5 and TRBJ2-5): DAGVTQSPTHLIKTRGQQVTLRCSPISGHKSVSWYQQVLGQGPQFIFQYYEKEERGRGNFPDRFSARQFPNYSSELNVNALLLGDSALYLCASSLHPSGRNQETQYFGPGTRLLVL.

The rearrangement joins TRBV20-1 to TRBJ2-1; 7 positions match TRBD2. Germline V gene data show CDR1 as DFQATT and CDR2 as SNEGSKA (reference sequence). The length of the CDR3 is 15 residues. The ends lost 0 bases at V and 6 bases at J; junction bases unmatched: 8. The CDR3 sequence is CSARDLAGATNEQFF. The CDR3 nucleotides are TGCAGTGCTAGAGATCTGGCGGGAGCGACCAATGAGCAGTTCTTC.

This chain uses TRBV29-1 with TRBJ2-5; D may match TRBD1 or TRBD2 (5 bases each). This CDR3 spans 13 amino acids. The V end lost 4 bases, the J end lost 7 bases, and 16 bases lay between the germline ends. Germline V gene sequence: CDR1 SQVTM, CDR2 ANQGSEA. This CDR3 reads CSVARSLGGTQYF. DNA of the CDR3: TGCAGCGTTGCGAGGTCGCTTGGGGGGACCCAGTACTTC.

The sample holds one count of this clonotype. The CDR3, as DNA: TGTGCCAGCATCCTCGACAGGGGGCGGACTCAGCCCCAGCATTTT. Its protein product is CASILDRGRTQPQHF. The chain is built from TRBV2 and TRBJ1-5; 10 bases fit TRBD1. CDR1 is SNHLY and CDR2 is FYNNEI in the germline V gene. Trimming took 7 bases from V and 6 from J; bases not matched to a gene: 9. The CDR3 has 15 residues. Drawing the rest from reference TRBV2 and TRBJ1-5, the complete variable domain is EPEVTQTPSHQVTQMGQEVILRCVPISNHLYFYWYRQILGQKVEFLVSFYNNEISEKSEIFDDQFSVERPDGSNFTLKIRSTKLEDSAMYFCASILDRGRTQPQHFGDGTRLSIL.

There are a few counts of this clonotype. The chain recombines TRBV6-1 with TRBJ2-5; 8 bases map to TRBD1. The CDR3 totals 15 residues. The germline CDR1 and CDR2 sequences are MNHNS and SASEGT. Trimming removed 3 bases from V and 0 bases from J; junction bases left unmatched: 3. The CDR3 coding sequence is TGTGCCAGCAGTGAGGGCAGGGGGCACCAAGAGACCCAGTACTTC. This translates into CASSEGRGHQETQYF.

This clonotype showed up just a few times. The chain links TRBV20-1 to TRBJ2-3; no clear D. The CDR3 consists of 14 residues. V was clipped by 5 bases and J by 3 bases, with 15 bases between them. Germline CDR1 reads DFQATT; CDR2 reads SNEGSKA (reference sequence). The chain's CDR3 is CSAPLALLTDTQYF. In DNA, the CDR3 is TGCAGTGCTCCACTGGCTCTTCTAACAGATACGCAGTATTTT.

The CDR3: CASSEGRVSNQPQHF. For the CDR3, the DNA is TGTGCCAGCAGTGAAGGCAGGGTAAGCAATCAGCCCCAGCATTTT. The chain carries TRBV6-1 and TRBJ1-5, with D tentatively TRBD1 (5 bases). V was pared by 1 base and J by 1 base, with 8 bases between. The germline V gene encodes CDR1 MNHNS and CDR2 SASEGT. CDR3 length: 15 residues.

The chain recombines TRBV11-3 with TRBJ2-5; D may correspond to TRBD1 or TRBD2 (5 bases each). The CDR3 contains 14 residues. Germline CDR1 is SGHNT and CDR2 is YENEEA. The V end was cut by 3 bases, the J end by 4 bases, with 12 bases between. Written as DNA, the CDR3 is TGTGCCAGCAGCTTGGGACGTACCCCAGAGACCCAGTACTTC. Translated, it gives CASSLGRTPETQYF.

The rearrangement joins TRBV7-2 to TRBJ1-6; 12 positions match TRBD1. The CDR3 extends over 20 amino acids. Germline assignment: CDR1 SGHTA and CDR2 FQGNSA. V lost 2 bases to trimming and J lost 2 bases; unmatched junction nucleotides: 10. DNA of the CDR3: TGTGCCAGCAGCTTACTATCCGGGACAGGGGGCGCCCCCTATAATTCACCCCTCCACTTT. The encoded protein is CASSLLSGTGGAPYNSPLHF. Looking up the rest from reference TRBV7-2 and TRBJ1-6 gives the full variable domain: GAGVSQSPSNKVTEKGKDVELRCDPISGHTALYWYRQSLGQGLEFLIYFQGNSAPDKSGLPSDRFSAERTGGSVSTLTIQRTQQEDSAVYLCASSLLSGTGGAPYNSPLHFGNGTRLTVT.

This clonotype showed up just a few times. The chain uses TRBV10-3 and TRBJ2-5, with 8 bases identical to TRBD1. This CDR3 comprises 16 residues. CDR1 and CDR2 (germline): ENHRY, SYGVKD. V dropped 2 bases and J dropped 5; count of bases not matched to a gene: 10. As DNA, the CDR3 is TGTGCCATCAGTGAGGCGGGGACAGGACCACGGGAGACCCAGTACTTC. Amino acid sequence: CAISEAGTGPRETQYF.

The sample holds one count of this clonotype. The rearrangement uses TRBV6-1 and TRBJ2-7; D possibly corresponds to TRBD1 (6 bases). Trimming removed 6 bases at V and 5 bases at J, with 26 bases between. The germline V gene has CDR1 MNHNS and CDR2 SASEGT. The CDR3 runs 17 residues. The DNA for the CDR3 is TGTGCCAGCAGCCGAGCGAAGGGAAACAGGGCGAGGAACGAGCAGTACTTC. Residues: CASSRAKGNRARNEQYF.

The rearrangement links TRBV7-2 to TRBJ2-3; perhaps TRBD2 as D (6 bases). The V end lost 2 bases, the J end lost 0 bases, and 12 bases lay between the germline ends. Germline CDR1 reads SGHTA; CDR2 reads FQGNSA. This CDR3 comprises 16 residues. The CDR3 loop is CASSLSGLASTDTQYF. CDR3 nucleotide sequence: TGTGCCAGCAGCTTATCCGGGCTAGCGAGCACAGATACGCAGTATTTT.

The sample holds a few counts of this clonotype. The V and J genes are TRBV7-6 and TRBJ2-5, with TRBD1 as a possible D gene (5 bases). Germline assignment: CDR1 SGHVS and CDR2 FNYEAQ. The CDR3 runs 15 residues. Trimming left V 5 bases short and J 4 bases short, with 17 bases between. The CDR3 region has the DNA TGTGCCAGCAGCCACGGGTCATTAGGGGCAGAGACCCAGTACTTC. Amino acids: CASSHGSLGAETQYF.

The chain couples TRBV3-1 to TRBJ2-7, with 15 bases that match TRBD2. Germline V gives CDR1 LGHDT, CDR2 YNNKEL (reference sequence). The length of the CDR3 is 16 residues. Trimming removed 3 bases from V and 6 bases from J; junction bases left unmatched: 6. In nucleotides, the CDR3 is TGTGCCAGCAGCCACGGGGGACTAGCGGGAGGAGGCGAGCAGTACTTC. Its protein product is CASSHGGLAGGGEQYF.

This clonotype came up a few times. The chain couples TRBV27 to TRBJ1-2, with 8 bases identical to TRBD1. The V segment lost 6 bases and the J segment 8 bases; nucleotides outside the gene matches: 8. Germline V gene data show CDR1 as MNHEY and CDR2 as SMNVEV (reference sequence). The CDR3 contains 13 residues. The CDR3: CASRYRTGIGYTF. The CDR3 bases are TGTGCCAGCAGATATAGGACAGGGATCGGCTACACCTTC.

This rearrangement joins TRBV12-3 or TRBV12-4 to TRBJ2-7, with D maybe TRBD1 (6 bases). CDR3 length: 14 residues. V was shortened by 5 bases and J by 0 bases, with 11 bases between the two germline ends. The CDR3 DNA follows: TGTGCCAGCAGTATAAGCAGGGGCTCCTACGAGCAGTACTTC. It yields the protein CASSISRGSYEQYF.

This clonotype was detected only a few times. The chain couples TRBV25-1 to TRBJ1-1; 8 nucleotides align to TRBD1. The CDR3 sequence is 15 residues long. Unmatched junction bases numbered 5, after V lost 4 bases and J lost 1 base. Germline assignment: CDR1 MGHDK and CDR2 SYGVNS. CDR3 DNA sequence: TGTGCCAGCAGTGGGACCGGGACAGGGAACACTGAAGCTTTCTTT. This translates into CASSGTGTGNTEAFF.